The 15 T cell receptor beta chains presented below share a single source sample, sequenced in a study of blood T cell repertoires in COVID-19. The table came from immunoSEQ multiplex PCR; TCRdb's copy has only in-frame clones and leaves some out. The top ten clones hold approximately 4.5% of a sample with about 58,000 clones, 85% of them seen once. Sequenced: peripheral blood. The receptors come from a man aged 35 to 55 with active COVID-19.

This chain joins TRBV7-6 and TRBJ2-5; D not resolved. V lost 4 bases and J 5 bases, leaving 11 bases between the germline ends. The CDR3 totals 13 residues. Germline CDR1 is SGHVS and CDR2 is FNYEAQ. The CDR3: CASSSIVGETQYF. The DNA of the CDR3 is TGTGCCAGCAGCTCTATTGTCGGGGAGACCCAGTACTTC. The variable domain in full, with the rest retrieved from reference TRBV7-6 and TRBJ2-5, is GAGVSQSPRYKVTKRGQDVALRCDPISGHVSLYWYRQALGQGPEFLTYFNYEAQQDKSGLPNDRFSAERPEGSISTLTIQRTEQRDSAMYRCASSSIVGETQYFGPGTRLLVL.

The J gene is TRBJ2-1, the V gene TRBV5-1; the D is unclear. From germline, CDR1 is SGHRS and CDR2 YFSETQ. Trimming pared 4 bases from V and 4 bases from J, leaving 3 bases between. The CDR3 is made up of 11 amino acids. CDR3 nucleotides: TGCGCCAGCAGCCTGTACAATGAGCAGTTCTTC. This translates into CASSLYNEQFF. The full variable domain, completed using reference TRBV5-1 and TRBJ2-1, is KAGVTQTPRYLIKTRGQQVTLSCSPISGHRSVSWYQQTPGQGLQFLFEYFSETQRNKGNFPGRFSGRQFSNSRSEMNVSTLELGDSALYLCASSLYNEQFFGPGTRLTVL.

The chain couples TRBV25-1 to TRBJ1-2, with D unclear. The CDR3 length is 14 residues. V was pared by 1 base and J by 4 bases, with 10 bases between. Per germline, CDR1 MGHDK and CDR2 SYGVNS. CDR3 DNA sequence: TGTGCCAGCAGTGAATTCAACAGCCTCTATGGCTACACCTTC. It specifies CASSEFNSLYGYTF.

The V call is TRBV18, the J call TRBJ2-1; TRBD2 is a possible D gene (5 bases). Germline lookup yields CDR1 KGHSH and CDR2 LQKENI. Between the trimmed V and J ends, which lost 4 bases and 0 bases, there was a span of 10 bases. The CDR3 covers 15 residues. CDR3 sequence (DNA): TGTGCCAGCTCACAGAGCGGAAGCTCCTACAATGAGCAGTTCTTC. It specifies CASSQSGSSYNEQFF.

J is TRBJ2-3 and V is TRBV18; 12 positions agree with TRBD1. With V trimmed by 3 bases and J by 3 bases, 4 bases remained unmatched. Germline CDR1 reads KGHSH; CDR2 reads LQKENI. The CDR3 consists of 16 residues. CDR3 region: CASSPGTGGRTDTQYF. CDR3 sequence (DNA): TGTGCCAGCTCACCGGGGACAGGGGGCAGGACAGATACGCAGTATTTT.

This clone was counted only a few times. The rearrangement joins TRBV3-1 (or the pseudogene TRBV3-2) to TRBJ2-1; tentatively, D is TRBD2 (7 bases). Trimming stripped 0 bases from V and 7 bases from J, with 16 bases between. Germline CDR1 and CDR2: LGHDT and YNNKEL (reference sequence). The CDR3 runs 16 residues. DNA of the CDR3: TGTGCCAGCAGCCAAGAGGGGGCGGGAGCGGGGAATGAGCAGTTCTTC. Its translation is CASSQEGAGAGNEQFF.

V gene TRBV15 combines with J gene TRBJ2-1; 10 nucleotides match TRBD2. The germline V gene has CDR1 LNHNV and CDR2 YYDKDF (reference sequence). J gave up 8 bases and V 5 bases, and 12 bases lay outside the gene matches. This CDR3 spans 16 amino acids. The CDR3 loop reads CATSRSGTSAIDEQFF. The CDR3 DNA reads TGTGCCACCAGCCGATCCGGGACTAGCGCCATTGATGAGCAGTTCTTC.

This chain connects TRBV7-8 to TRBJ2-7, with D tentatively TRBD1 (6 bases). The V end lost 5 bases, the J end lost 0 bases, and 14 bases lay between the germline ends. This CDR3 region has 15 residues. The germline V gene has CDR1 SGHVS and CDR2 FQNEAQ. CDR3 nucleotide sequence: TGTGCCAGCAGCCGAGTCCAGGGGCCCTCCTACGAGCAGTACTTC. It encodes CASSRVQGPSYEQYF.

CDR3 in DNA: TGTGCCAGTAGTATGTCCAGGGAAAACGAGCAGTACTTC. It encodes CASSMSRENEQYF. The genes are TRBV19 and TRBJ2-7; D is perhaps TRBD1 (5 bases). The CDR3 spans 13 residues. Deletions cut 3 bases from V and 5 bases from J, with 11 bases between. Per the germline V gene, CDR1 is LNHDA and CDR2 is SQIVND (reference sequence).

This clone was detected a few times. The chain couples TRBV2 to TRBJ2-7, with TRBD2 as a possible D gene (6 bases). The CDR3 length is 13 residues. Germline lookup yields CDR1 SNHLY and CDR2 FYNNEI. Trimming cost V 3 bases and J 5 bases, with 11 bases left between them. CDR3 nucleotides: TGTGCCAGCAGTGACCGACTAGTAGACGAGCAGTACTTC. Encoded protein: CASSDRLVDEQYF. Full variable domain (remainder filled in from reference TRBV2 and TRBJ2-7): EPEVTQTPSHQVTQMGQEVILRCVPISNHLYFYWYRQILGQKVEFLVSFYNNEISEKSEIFDDQFSVERPDGSNFTLKIRSTKLEDSAMYFCASSDRLVDEQYFGPGTRLTVT.

The V and J genes are TRBV4-1 and TRBJ2-2, with TRBD2 matching 9 bases. Germline lookup yields CDR1 MGHRA and CDR2 YSYEKL. The CDR3 has 19 residues. V was clipped by 0 bases and J by 2 bases; unmatched bases: 10. The CDR3 nucleotides are TGCGCCAGCAGCCAAGATAGTACTAGCGGGCCGTTTAACACCGGGGAGCTGTTTTTT. Protein product: CASSQDSTSGPFNTGELFF.

The chain recombines TRBV6-1 with TRBJ1-6, with a weak D call TRBD1 (6 bases). Trimming stripped 4 bases from V and 8 bases from J, with 24 bases between. Per germline, CDR1 MNHNS and CDR2 SASEGT. CDR3 length: 18 amino acids. CDR3 nucleotides: TGTGCCAGCAGTGTTTGGTCGTCGTCAGGGGTAGGGTATTCACCCCTCCACTTT. This translates into CASSVWSSSGVGYSPLHF.

This chain connects TRBV5-8 to TRBJ1-2; D not resolved. V dropped 4 bases and J dropped 3 bases, with 10 bases sitting between them. Germline CDR1 reads SGHTS; CDR2 reads YDEGEE. There are 13 residues in the CDR3. Here the CDR3 reads CASSRTFDYGYTF. Written as DNA, the CDR3 is TGTGCCAGCAGCCGGACTTTCGACTATGGCTACACCTTC.

The chain is built from TRBV28 and TRBJ1-2, with TRBD1 as a possible D gene (5 bases). The CDR3 runs 13 residues. Germline V gene data show CDR1 as MDHEN and CDR2 as SYDVKM. The ends were cut back, 4 bases at V and 6 bases at J, with 12 bases in the middle. The CDR3 reads CASSSRTIDGYTF. CDR3 bases: TGTGCCAGCAGTTCCCGGACAATCGATGGCTACACCTTC.

V gene TRBV5-4 combines with J gene TRBJ1-5; tentative D call: TRBD1 (5 bases). This CDR3 has 17 residues. With 3 bases removed from V and 2 bases from J, the gap between germline ends came to 18 bases. Germline loops: CDR1 SGHNT, CDR2 YYREEE (reference sequence). The DNA for the CDR3 is TGTGCCAGCAGCTCCAGCAGGAGGGACCTTGGCAATCAGCCCCAGCATTTT. It encodes CASSSSRRDLGNQPQHF.